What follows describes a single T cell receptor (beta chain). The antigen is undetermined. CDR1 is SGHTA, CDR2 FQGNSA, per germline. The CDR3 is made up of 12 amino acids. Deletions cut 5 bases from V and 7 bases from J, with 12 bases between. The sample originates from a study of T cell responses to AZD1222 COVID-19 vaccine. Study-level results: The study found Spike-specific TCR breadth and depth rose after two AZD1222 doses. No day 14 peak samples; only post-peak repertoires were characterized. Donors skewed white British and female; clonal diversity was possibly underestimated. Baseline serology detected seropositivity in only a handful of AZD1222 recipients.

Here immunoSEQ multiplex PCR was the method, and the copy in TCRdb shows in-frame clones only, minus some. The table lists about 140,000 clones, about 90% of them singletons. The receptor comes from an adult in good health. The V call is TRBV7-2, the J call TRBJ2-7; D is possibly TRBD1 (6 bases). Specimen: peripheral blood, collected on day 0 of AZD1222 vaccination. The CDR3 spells CASSRNRVEQYF. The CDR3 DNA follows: TGTGCCAGCAGCCGGAACAGGGTGGAGCAGTACTTC.